This is a list of T cell receptor beta chains from one sample in a study of shared clonotypes between healthy human individuals. Sequenced by immunoSEQ multiplex PCR; TCRdb stores in-frame clones only, minus some. The sample records roughly 330,000 clones, approximately 74% being singletons. Sequenced material: memory CD4+ T cells sorted from blood. These receptors were taken from a man younger than 45 in good health. CDR3s leave out the opening cysteine and the closing phenylalanine or tryptophan. The D gene is left open where the match is weak.

v_call	d_call	j_call	cdr3_aa
TRBV10-3	TRBD1	TRBJ2-5	AISARQTQGTYETQY
TRBV18	TRBD2	TRBJ2-7	ASSVKAGVVNEQY
TRBV29-1	-	TRBJ2-1	SVDGSYNEQF
TRBV18	-	TRBJ1-1	ASSHALNTEAF
TRBV5-6	-	TRBJ2-7	ASTIGEPSYEQY
TRBV27	-	TRBJ2-1	ASREGAYNEQF
TRBV19	-	TRBJ2-7	ASSIDLSSFEY
TRBV5-1	TRBD1	TRBJ2-7	ASSLGDRAYEQY
TRBV19	TRBD2	TRBJ2-1	ASSISSGAYNEQF
TRBV30	-	TRBJ1-5	AWSVGAVQPQH
TRBV11-1	TRBD1	TRBJ2-2	ASSRQGNTGELF
TRBV5-1	-	TRBJ2-7	ASSLGGRTLEQY
TRBV5-1	-	TRBJ2-1	ASSSGRMADEQF
TRBV18	TRBD1	TRBJ1-5	ASSPQQGASQPQH
TRBV9	-	TRBJ1-3	ASSVGRSLSGNTIY
TRBV5-6	TRBD1	TRBJ2-7	ASRRTGVHEQY
TRBV6-1	TRBD1	TRBJ2-3	ASRLQGMHTDTQY
TRBV5-1	-	TRBJ2-5	ASSSDPQETQY
TRBV5-1	-	TRBJ2-1	ASSLLPSSSYNEQF
TRBV5-1	TRBD1	TRBJ2-5	ASSIRTGGYQETQY
TRBV10-3	-	TRBJ2-3	ASRPGLQLGVGTQY
TRBV5-1	-	TRBJ1-1	ASRHPGVWDTEAF
TRBV6-1	TRBD1	TRBJ1-2	ASSEASGQHYGYT
TRBV7-9	-	TRBJ1-3	ASSLNRAGNTIY
TRBV7-2	-	TRBJ2-2	ASSLYWELF
TRBV19	-	TRBJ1-1	ASSIRVATEAF
TRBV29-1	-	TRBJ2-5	SVRSNQETQY
TRBV7-8	-	TRBJ2-2	ASSRLPIGDGELF
TRBV7-8	-	TRBJ1-5	ASSLGGGRRNQPQH
TRBV9	TRBD2	TRBJ2-7	ASSVASGMMGEQY
TRBV19	-	TRBJ2-5	ASSITPGRAIQETQY
TRBV29-1	TRBD2	TRBJ2-1	SVATSGRADEQF
TRBV2	-	TRBJ2-5	ASSVLVDKTQY
TRBV2	-	TRBJ2-5	ASRLSGDQY
TRBV7-8	TRBD2	TRBJ2-7	ASSFGTSGGEQY
TRBV11-3	TRBD1	TRBJ2-1	ASSSTGSSYNEQF
TRBV20-1	-	TRBJ2-7	SAPGLTEQY
TRBV6-5	-	TRBJ2-5	ASAYSRQETQY
TRBV18	TRBD2	TRBJ2-3	ASSISGSLADTQY
TRBV19	-	TRBJ1-2	ASGSGTRPPLGYGYT
TRBV2	-	TRBJ2-5	ASGEQETQY
TRBV28	TRBD1	TRBJ1-2	ASSLSGQVYGYT